A selection of T cell receptor beta chains follows, all from one sample in a study of T-cell memory formation after mild COVID-19. TCRdb re-analysed the 5' RACE reads in MiXCR, keeping a single row per CDR3 protein. The sample shows under 550,000 distinct CDR3 sequences, around a sixth of them seen only once. The sample taken for sequencing was PBMCs or a T cell subset sorted from them (not recorded which). The receptor source for this set is an adult woman who had mild COVID-19 (a few samples of this study predate the infection). Cell type and time point are not known. The CDR3 runs from the conserved cysteine through the conserved F or W. A D gene is named only where the DNA matches it firmly. Clone size, where shown, is once, few, many, or a class for clones that have expanded.

size	D	J	V	CDR3	DNA
few	.	TRBJ2-1	TRBV13	CASSLWGSEHNEQFF	TGTGCCAGCAGCTTATGGGGGAGTGAACACAATGAGCAGTTCTTC
few	.	TRBJ1-5	TRBV13	CASSASSSNQPQHF	TGTGCCAGCAGCGCAAGTTCAAGCAATCAGCCCCAGCATTTT
.	.	TRBJ1-2	TRBV24-1	CATSSVGQRALYTF	TGTGCCACCAGTTCAGTCGGGCAACGCGCACTCTACACCTTC
few	TRBD1	TRBJ2-1	TRBV20-1	CSAGDRGHNEQFF	TGCAGTGCAGGGGACAGGGGGCACAATGAGCAGTTCTTC
few	.	TRBJ1-1	TRBV5-1	CASSLGGGEGAEAFF	TGCGCCAGCAGCTTGGGTGGAGGGGAAGGCGCTGAAGCTTTCTTT
.	TRBD1	TRBJ1-2	TRBV5-1	CASSDPDRVHGYTF	TGCGCCAGCAGCGATCCGGACAGGGTCCATGGCTACACCTTC
.	.	TRBJ1-1	TRBV4-1	CASSQYPDSNRFAFF	TGCGCCAGCAGCCAATATCCCGACAGTAACCGGTTCGCTTTCTTT
.	TRBD1	TRBJ1-2	TRBV12-3/TRBV12-4	CASRPQGATYGYTF	TGTGCCAGCAGGCCTCAGGGGGCGACCTATGGCTACACCTTC
few	TRBD1	TRBJ2-7	TRBV12-3/TRBV12-4	CASSIYPGTAYEQYF	TGTGCCAGCAGTATATACCCCGGGACAGCCTACGAGCAGTACTTC
.	.	TRBJ1-3	TRBV18	CASSATRTSGNTIYF	TGTGCCAGCTCAGCGACACGCACCTCTGGAAACACCATATATTTT
many	TRBD2	TRBJ2-5	TRBV12-3/TRBV12-4	CASSLEAGGFGGGTQYF	TGTGCCAGCAGTTTAGAAGCGGGAGGGTTCGGGGGTGGAACCCAGTACTTC
.	.	TRBJ2-7	TRBV5-5	CATAAGIGYEQYF	TGTGCCACTGCGGCAGGGATTGGATACGAGCAGTACTTC
.	TRBD1	TRBJ2-3	TRBV7-9	CASSLRPDRPDTQYF	TGTGCCAGCAGCTTACGGCCGGACAGGCCAGATACGCAGTATTTT
.	.	TRBJ2-1	TRBV4-3	CASSQEARGGEQFF	TGCGCCAGCAGCCAAGAGGCCCGAGGAGGTGAGCAGTTCTTC
.	TRBD2	TRBJ2-1	TRBV5-4	CASSPGGNNEQFF	TGTGCCAGCAGCCCCGGGGGGAACAATGAGCAGTTCTTC
few	.	TRBJ2-7	TRBV6-5	CASSLGGVHEQYF	TGTGCCAGCAGCCTTGGCGGGGTCCACGAGCAGTACTTC
.	.	TRBJ2-3	TRBV12-3/TRBV12-4	CASSLGASRNTDTQYF	TGTGCCAGCAGTTTAGGAGCCTCTCGAAACACAGATACGCAGTATTTT
few	TRBD1	TRBJ2-7	TRBV7-6	CASSADRGEQYF	TGTGCCAGCAGCGCCGACAGGGGGGAGCAGTACTTC
.	.	TRBJ2-7	TRBV29-1	CSVVGAPSGTVHEQYF	TGCAGCGTTGTGGGGGCTCCAAGCGGGACGGTCCACGAGCAGTACTTC
.	.	TRBJ2-7	TRBV7-9	CASSTRSGPSREQYF	TGTGCCAGCAGCACACGGTCTGGGCCTAGTCGCGAGCAGTACTTC
few	.	TRBJ1-5	TRBV6-1	CASSERLQGSQPQHF	TGTGCCAGCAGTGAGAGGCTACAGGGATCTCAGCCCCAGCATTTT
.	TRBD1	TRBJ1-2	TRBV25-1	CASSESSTGLGVGYTF	TGTGCCAGCAGTGAGTCTTCGACAGGGCTGGGGGTTGGCTACACCTTC
many	TRBD2	TRBJ2-7	TRBV7-2	CASSLGSLAGSPYEQYF	TGTGCCAGCAGCTTAGGCAGTCTAGCGGGTTCCCCCTACGAGCAGTACTTC
.	.	TRBJ1-6	TRBV7-9	CASSLDEVGRSPLHF	TGTGCCAGCAGCTTAGATGAGGTGGGACGGTCACCCCTCCACTTT
.	TRBD1	TRBJ1-1	TRBV7-2	CASTLTGATEAFF	TGTGCCAGCACCCTCACAGGGGCGACTGAAGCTTTCTTT
.	.	TRBJ2-7	TRBV3-1	CASSQGHRSTYEQYF	TGTGCCAGCAGCCAAGGTCACAGGTCAACCTACGAGCAGTACTTC
many	.	TRBJ1-1	TRBV7-9	CASSFSGTRGTEAFF	TGTGCCAGCAGCTTTTCCGGGACCCGCGGCACTGAAGCTTTCTTT
few	TRBD1	TRBJ1-2	TRBV5-1	CASSPGPGTGGDGYTF	TGCGCCAGCAGCCCCGGTCCCGGGACAGGGGGAGATGGCTACACCTTC
few	.	TRBJ1-2	TRBV6-5	CASSRLLKGYYGYTF	TGTGCCAGCAGCCGACTCCTAAAGGGCTACTATGGCTACACCTTC
many	TRBD1	TRBJ2-7	TRBV6-2/TRBV6-3	CASSGTGPYEQYF	TGTGCCAGCAGCGGGACAGGGCCATACGAGCAGTACTTC
many	.	TRBJ2-6	TRBV6-2/TRBV6-3	CASSRGSGANVLTF	TGTGCCAGCAGTCGGGGTTCTGGGGCCAACGTCCTGACTTTC
.	TRBD2	TRBJ2-3	TRBV5-1	CASSLAMRGSTDTQYF	TGCGCCAGCAGCTTGGCCATGCGGGGGTCCACAGATACGCAGTATTTT
.	TRBD2	TRBJ2-1	TRBV12-3/TRBV12-4	CASSVGTSVYNEQFF	TGTGCCAGCAGTGTCGGGACTAGCGTCTACAATGAGCAGTTCTTC
.	.	TRBJ2-7	TRBV25-1	CASTDSLASYEQYF	TGTGCCAGCACAGACAGCCTGGCTTCCTACGAGCAGTACTTC
few	.	TRBJ2-1	TRBV20-1	CSARDLAGYNEQFF	TGCAGTGCTAGAGATCTCGCGGGTTACAATGAGCAGTTCTTC
.	TRBD1	TRBJ2-7	TRBV20-1	CSAIGTGAYEQYF	TGCAGTGCTATAGGGACAGGGGCCTACGAGCAGTACTTC
.	.	TRBJ1-2	TRBV6-1	CASSQYGYTF	TGTGCCAGCAGCCAATATGGCTACACCTTC
.	.	TRBJ2-2	TRBV12-3/TRBV12-4	CARQGGTGELFF	TGTGCCAGACAGGGCGGCACCGGGGAGCTGTTTTTT
.	.	TRBJ1-1	TRBV3-1	CASSQSDNTEAFF	TGTGCCAGCAGCCAATCCGATAACACTGAAGCTTTCTTT
few	.	TRBJ2-1	TRBV2	CASSVGVEQFF	TGTGCCAGCAGTGTTGGGGTTGAGCAGTTCTTC
.	TRBD1	TRBJ2-7	TRBV2	CASTDPGGDRVNEQYF	TGTGCCAGCACCGACCCTGGTGGGGACAGGGTCAACGAGCAGTACTTC
.	.	TRBJ1-3	TRBV5-4	CASSLGATPGNTIYF	TGTGCCAGCAGCTTGGGCGCGACACCTGGGAACACCATATATTTT
.	.	TRBJ2-6	TRBV11-2	CASSYLSGANVLTF	TGTGCCAGCAGCTACCTCTCTGGGGCCAACGTCCTGACTTTC
.	.	TRBJ2-6	TRBV7-3	CASSLHQALTNVLTF	TGTGCCAGCAGCTTACACCAGGCCTTGACCAACGTCCTGACTTTC
few	.	TRBJ2-1	TRBV9	CASSVVEVGEQFF	TGTGCCAGCAGCGTAGTTGAGGTGGGTGAGCAGTTCTTC
few	.	TRBJ2-6	TRBV15	CATSRGGTGANVLTF	TGTGCCACCAGCAGAGGTGGGACTGGGGCCAACGTCCTGACTTTC
.	TRBD1	TRBJ2-2	TRBV20-1	CSARVTGATTGELFF	TGCAGTGCTAGAGTTACAGGGGCGACGACCGGGGAGCTGTTTTTT
.	.	TRBJ1-1	TRBV19	CASNRGRATEAFF	TGTGCCAGTAACCGAGGGAGGGCCACTGAAGCTTTCTTT
few	.	TRBJ2-7	TRBV7-6	CASSLALTGEGYEQYF	TGTGCCAGCAGCTTAGCGCTTACGGGTGAAGGCTACGAGCAGTACTTC
few	.	TRBJ2-7	TRBV5-6	CASSLAGRGSYEQYF	TGTGCCAGCAGCTTGGCCGGGAGAGGCTCCTACGAGCAGTACTTC
many	.	TRBJ2-1	TRBV7-6	CASSLGTKTNEQFF	TGTGCCAGCAGCTTAGGCACCAAGACCAATGAGCAGTTCTTC
.	TRBD2	TRBJ2-7	TRBV7-9	CASSYGLAEDYEQYF	TGTGCCAGCAGTTACGGACTAGCGGAGGATTACGAGCAGTACTTC
.	.	TRBJ2-2	TRBV5-8	CASSLGFGAGNTGELFF	TGTGCCAGCAGCTTGGGGTTTGGTGCAGGGAACACCGGGGAGCTGTTTTTT
many	.	TRBJ2-1	TRBV7-2	CASSLDEGWLYNEQFF	TGTGCCAGCAGCTTAGACGAGGGGTGGCTTTACAATGAGCAGTTCTTC